The 15 T cell receptor beta chains in this list originate from one sample, sequenced in a study of blood T cell repertoires in COVID-19. Profiling relied on immunoSEQ multiplex PCR, and the TCRdb table lists in-frame clones only, not all of them. The sample has around 140,000 clones; over 70% are singletons. Sequencing input: peripheral blood. The receptors stem from a human donor in a cohort sampled during active COVID-19.

The rearrangement uses TRBV24-1 and TRBJ2-3; 12 positions agree with TRBD1. The CDR3 has 17 residues. Germline V gives CDR1 KGHDR, CDR2 SFDVKD. V lost 4 bases to trimming and J lost 3 bases; unmatched junction nucleotides: 7. The CDR3 bases are TGTGCCACCAGTGACGCCGGGACAGGGGGCGATACAGATACGCAGTATTTT. It specifies CATSDAGTGGDTDTQYF.

This clone was recorded once. The chain links TRBV11-2 to TRBJ1-2; TRBD1 is a possible D gene (6 bases). Trimming cost V 5 bases and J 5 bases, with 15 bases left between them. The CDR3 has 14 residues. Germline V gene lookup returns CDR1 SGHAT and CDR2 FQNNGV. In DNA form, the CDR3 reads TGTGCCAGCAGCGCGGGGGGAGGGGGTTATGGCTACACCTTC. It encodes CASSAGGGGYGYTF.

The chain recombines TRBV12-3 or TRBV12-4 with TRBJ1-5; no clear D. This CDR3 region has 13 residues. Trimming cost V 3 bases and J 5 bases, with 8 bases left between them. For the CDR3, the DNA is TGTGCCAGCAGTTTTACATACGATCAGCCCCAGCATTTT. Translation: CASSFTYDQPQHF.

The chain is built from TRBV24-1 and TRBJ2-5; 10 positions match TRBD1. The CDR3 extends over 16 amino acids. V lost 2 bases and J lost 0; bases outside the gene matches: 2. Germline V gene sequence: CDR1 KGHDR, CDR2 SFDVKD. CDR3 sequence (DNA): TGTGCCACCAGTGATTGGGACAGGGGAAACCAAGAGACCCAGTACTTC. Protein: CATSDWDRGNQETQYF.

In this sample, this clone turned up a few times. This chain uses TRBV27 with TRBJ2-2; D gene uncertain. The germline V gene encodes CDR1 MNHEY and CDR2 SMNVEV (reference sequence). V lost 5 bases and J lost 5, with 12 bases in between. This CDR3 spans 14 amino acids. CDR3 in DNA: TGTGCCAGCAGTCATTCCGAGGCGACCGGGGAGCTGTTTTTT. Translating gives CASSHSEATGELFF.

The V and J genes are TRBV6-1 and TRBJ2-1; D uncertain. Trimming removed 0 bases at V and 5 bases at J, with 8 bases between. The CDR3 extends over 14 amino acids. The germline CDR1 and CDR2 sequences are MNHNS and SASEGT. The CDR3 coding sequence is TGTGCCAGCAGTGAAGCGCTTCTACACAATGAGCAGTTCTTC. It specifies CASSEALLHNEQFF.

The gene calls are TRBV7-8 and TRBJ1-2; D gene unclear. Germline-derived CDR1 and CDR2 are SGHVS and FQNEAQ. The CDR3 totals 14 residues. Trimming stripped 1 base from V and 4 bases from J, with 10 bases between. The DNA of the CDR3 is TGTGCCAGCAGCTTAGTGGTGTCGGGCTATGGCTACACCTTC. As protein: CASSLVVSGYGYTF.

CDR3: CASSSRTGDYGYTF. The CDR3 bases are TGTGCCAGCAGCTCGAGGACAGGGGACTATGGCTACACCTTC. The chain has TRBV7-8 and TRBJ1-2; 9 bases match TRBD1. Germline-derived CDR1 and CDR2 are SGHVS and FQNEAQ. CDR3 length: 14 residues. J gave up 3 bases and V 4 bases, and 3 bases lay outside the gene matches.

The rearrangement uses TRBV5-5 and TRBJ2-5; 11 bases fit TRBD2. Per germline, CDR1 SGHKS and CDR2 YYEKEE (reference sequence). The J segment lost 5 bases and the V segment lost 3 bases, leaving 9 bases of the junction unmatched. The CDR3 contains 16 residues. CDR3 protein: CASSWGVAGGVETQYF. The CDR3 DNA reads as TGTGCCAGCAGCTGGGGCGTAGCGGGAGGGGTGGAGACCCAGTACTTC. Supplemented by reference TRBV5-5 and TRBJ2-5, the full variable domain reads DAGVTQSPTHLIKTRGQQVTLRCSPISGHKSVSWYQQVLGQGPQFIFQYYEKEERGRGNFPDRFSARQFPNYSSELNVNALLLGDSALYLCASSWGVAGGVETQYFGPGTRLLVL.

This chain connects TRBV3-1 (or the pseudogene TRBV3-2) to TRBJ2-3; perhaps TRBD2 as D (5 bases). V lost 4 bases and J 1 base, leaving 15 bases between the germline ends. Germline CDR1 and CDR2: LGHDT and YNNKEL (reference sequence). The CDR3 runs to 16 residues. CDR3 coding DNA: TGTGCCAGCAGCCCGCACCTAGCTCCAGGCACAGATACGCAGTATTTT. Residues: CASSPHLAPGTDTQYF.

The chain links TRBV5-1 to TRBJ1-1, with D possibly being TRBD1 (5 bases). V was shortened by 0 bases and J by 2 bases, with 14 bases between the two germline ends. Germline CDR1 SGHRS, CDR2 YFSETQ. CDR3 length: 16 residues. As DNA, the CDR3 is TGCGCCAGCAGCTTGGGGGGCGCGGTGGTCAACACTGAAGCTTTCTTT. Residues: CASSLGGAVVNTEAFF.

This clone was seen a few times. The rearrangement links TRBV6-2 or TRBV6-3 to TRBJ1-5; tentatively, D is TRBD1 (6 bases). This CDR3 is 14 amino acids long. Looked up from germline, CDR1 is MNHEY and CDR2 is SVGEGT. Trimming took off 4 bases at V and 1 base at J, with 8 bases between the two ends. CDR3 sequence (DNA): TGTGCCAGCAGTTCAGGGGTGAGCAATCAGCCCCAGCATTTT. It specifies CASSSGVSNQPQHF.

This rearrangement joins TRBV6-6 to TRBJ1-2; TRBD1 agrees at 8 bases. The J segment lost 7 bases and the V segment lost 0 bases, leaving 4 bases of the junction unmatched. The CDR3 length is 14 residues. Germline V gene lookup returns CDR1 MNHNY and CDR2 SVGAGI (reference sequence). As DNA, the CDR3 is TGTGCCAGCAGTTACTCGCCACAGGGGGGTGGCTACACCTTC. Its protein product is CASSYSPQGGGYTF.

J is TRBJ1-2 and V is TRBV5-6; D call uncertain. The CDR3 is 15 amino acids. Germline CDR1 is SGHDT and CDR2 is YYEEEE. V shed 3 bases and J shed 4 bases, with 16 bases lying between them. The CDR3 nucleotides read TGTGCCAGCAGCTCTGGACCAATAGCGGGCTATGGCTACACCTTC. It is translated as CASSSGPIAGYGYTF.

The rearrangement uses TRBV7-2 and TRBJ2-7; 8 bases map to TRBD2. The junction had 6 bases not matched to a gene; V was cut back by 1 base and J by 4 bases. Germline CDR1 is SGHTA and CDR2 is FQGNSA. The CDR3 contains 15 residues. This chain's CDR3 is CASSLGAGEGYEQYV. In nucleotides, the CDR3 is TGTGCCAGCAGCTTAGGAGCGGGAGAGGGATACGAGCAGTACGTC.